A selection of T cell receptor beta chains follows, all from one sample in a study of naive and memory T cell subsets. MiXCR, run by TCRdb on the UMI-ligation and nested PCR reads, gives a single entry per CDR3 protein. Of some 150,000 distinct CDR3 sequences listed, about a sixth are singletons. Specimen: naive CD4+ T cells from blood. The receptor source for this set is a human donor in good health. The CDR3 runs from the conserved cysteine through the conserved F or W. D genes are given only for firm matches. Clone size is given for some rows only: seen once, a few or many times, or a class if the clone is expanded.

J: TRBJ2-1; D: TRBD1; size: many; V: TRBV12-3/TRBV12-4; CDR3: CASIRDSSYNEQFF; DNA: TGTGCCAGCATCCGGGACAGCTCCTACAATGAGCAGTTCTTC
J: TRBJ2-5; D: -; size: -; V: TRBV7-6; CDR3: CASSLVSRETQYF; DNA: TGTGCCAGCAGCTTAGTGTCGAGGGAGACCCAGTACTTC
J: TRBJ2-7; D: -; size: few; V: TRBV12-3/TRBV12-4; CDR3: CASSAQALGHEQYF; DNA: TGTGCCAGCAGCGCCCAAGCCTTGGGTCACGAGCAGTACTTC
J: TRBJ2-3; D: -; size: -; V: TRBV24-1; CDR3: CATSDLMALTQYF; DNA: TGTGCCACCAGTGATTTGATGGCCCTTACGCAGTATTTT
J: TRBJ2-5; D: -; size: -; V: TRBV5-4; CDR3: CASSLVGNSETQYF; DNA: TGTGCCAGCAGCTTGGTAGGGAATTCGGAGACCCAGTACTTC
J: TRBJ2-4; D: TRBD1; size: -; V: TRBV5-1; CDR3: CASSLYGTGEAKNIQYF; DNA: TGCGCCAGCAGCTTGTACGGGACAGGGGAAGCCAAAAACATTCAGTACTTC
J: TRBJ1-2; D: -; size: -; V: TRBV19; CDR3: CASSISYGNYGYTF; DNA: TGTGCCAGTAGTATATCGTACGGCAACTATGGCTACACCTTC
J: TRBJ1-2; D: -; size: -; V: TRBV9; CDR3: CASSGIQGSRSRYPYGYTF; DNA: TGTGCCAGCAGCGGCATACAGGGATCCAGGTCCCGCTATCCATATGGCTACACCTTC
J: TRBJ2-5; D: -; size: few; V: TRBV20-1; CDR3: CSARRTEAQETQYF; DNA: TGCAGTGCTAGACGGACCGAAGCCCAAGAGACCCAGTACTTC
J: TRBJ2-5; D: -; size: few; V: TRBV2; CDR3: CASSRDAQETQYF; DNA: TGTGCCAGCAGCCGGGACGCTCAAGAGACCCAGTACTTC